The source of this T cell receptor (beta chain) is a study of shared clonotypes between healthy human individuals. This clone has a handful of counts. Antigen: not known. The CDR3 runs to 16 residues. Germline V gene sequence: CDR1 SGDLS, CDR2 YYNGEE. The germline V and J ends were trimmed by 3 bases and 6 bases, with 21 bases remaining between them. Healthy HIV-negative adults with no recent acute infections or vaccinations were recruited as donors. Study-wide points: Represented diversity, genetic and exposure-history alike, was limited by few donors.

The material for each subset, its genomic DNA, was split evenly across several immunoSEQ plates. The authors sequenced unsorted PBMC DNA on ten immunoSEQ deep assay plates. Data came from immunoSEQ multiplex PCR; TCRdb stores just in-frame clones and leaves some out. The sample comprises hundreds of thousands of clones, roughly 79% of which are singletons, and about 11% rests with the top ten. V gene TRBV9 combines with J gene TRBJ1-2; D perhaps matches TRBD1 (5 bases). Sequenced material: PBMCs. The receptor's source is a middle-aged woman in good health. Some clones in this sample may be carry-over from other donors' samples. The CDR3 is CASSAQARDRVNGYTF. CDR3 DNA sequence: TGTGCCAGCAGCGCCCAAGCCCGGGACCGGGTGAATGGCTACACCTTC.